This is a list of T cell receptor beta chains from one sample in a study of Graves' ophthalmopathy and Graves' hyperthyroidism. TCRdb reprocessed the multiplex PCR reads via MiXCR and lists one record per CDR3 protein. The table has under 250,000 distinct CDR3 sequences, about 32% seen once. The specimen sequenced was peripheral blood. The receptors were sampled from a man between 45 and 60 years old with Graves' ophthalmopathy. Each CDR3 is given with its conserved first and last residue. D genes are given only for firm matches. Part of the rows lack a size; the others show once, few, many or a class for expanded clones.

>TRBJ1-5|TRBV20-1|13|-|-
TGCAGTGCTAGGGAAGCAGATAATCAGCCCCAGCATTTT
CSAREADNQPQHF
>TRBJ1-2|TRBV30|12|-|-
TGTGCCTGGAGTGTGTCCAGCTATGGCTACACCTTC
CAWSVSSYGYTF
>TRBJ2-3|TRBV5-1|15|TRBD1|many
TGCGCCAGCAGCTTGGAGGGGGCAAGCACAGATACGCAGTATTTT
CASSLEGASTDTQYF
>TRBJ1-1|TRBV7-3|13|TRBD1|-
TGTGCCAGCAGCTCGGGACAGGCCACTGAAGCTTTCTTT
CASSSGQATEAFF
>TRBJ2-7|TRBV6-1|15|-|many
TGTGCCAGCAGTGAAGTGGGGCGACCCAACTACGAGCAGTACTTC
CASSEVGRPNYEQYF
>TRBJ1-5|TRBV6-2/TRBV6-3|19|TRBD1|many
TGTGCCAGCAGTTACTCGAAGAAATACAACAGGGGAAGCAATCAGCCCCAGCATTTT
CASSYSKKYNRGSNQPQHF
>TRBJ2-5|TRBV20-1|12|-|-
TGCAGTGGTAGTTGGGGCAAAGAGACCCAGTACTTC
CSGSWGKETQYF
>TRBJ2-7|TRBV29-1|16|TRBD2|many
TGCAGCGTTGAAAGCGGAGCGGGAGGGAGCTCCTACGAGCAGTACTTC
CSVESGAGGSSYEQYF
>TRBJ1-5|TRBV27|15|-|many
TGTGCCAGCAGTTTATTTGGGTATAGCAATCAGCCCCAGCATTTT
CASSLFGYSNQPQHF
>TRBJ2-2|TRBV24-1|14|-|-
TGTGCCACCACAAAAAAGGCGGCCACCGGGGAGCTGTTTTTT
CATTKKAATGELFF
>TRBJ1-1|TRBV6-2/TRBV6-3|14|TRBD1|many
TGTGCCAGCAGTTCGGACAGGATGAACACTGAAGCTTTCTTT
CASSSDRMNTEAFF
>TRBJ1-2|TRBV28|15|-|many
TGTGCCACCGCACCCGGGACATTAAGGGCCTATGGCTACACCTTC
CATAPGTLRAYGYTF
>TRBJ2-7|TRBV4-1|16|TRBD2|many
TGCGCCAGCAGCCAAGTTAATCTAGCGGGAGGTTACGAGCAGTACTTC
CASSQVNLAGGYEQYF
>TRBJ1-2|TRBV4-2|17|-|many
TGTGCCAGCAGCCCACGGACAGAAGATGGAAGGGGCTATGGCTACACCTTC
CASSPRTEDGRGYGYTF
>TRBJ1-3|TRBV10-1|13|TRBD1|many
TGCGCCAGCAGTCCCGGGACAGGGATGCGCATATATTTT
CASSPGTGMRIYF
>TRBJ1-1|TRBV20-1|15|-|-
TGCAGTGCTATACCGGTTACATATACGCCTCTGGGAGCTTTCTTT
CSAIPVTYTPLGAFF
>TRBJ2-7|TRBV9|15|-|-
TGTGCCAGCAGCGTAGCCCTAGGGGCTGGCTACGAGCAGTACTTC
CASSVALGAGYEQYF
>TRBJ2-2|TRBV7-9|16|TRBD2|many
TGTGCCAGCAGCCCCCGCGGGACTAGCGATACCGGGGAGCTGTTTTTT
CASSPRGTSDTGELFF
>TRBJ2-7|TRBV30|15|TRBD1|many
TGTGCCTGGAGTCCCCGGGACAGGGAGTCCTACGAGCAGTACTTC
CAWSPRDRESYEQYF
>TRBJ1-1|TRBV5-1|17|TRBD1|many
TGCGCCAGCAGCTCATGGGGACAGGGGGCAGGAATCACTGAAGCTTTCTTT
CASSSWGQGAGITEAFF
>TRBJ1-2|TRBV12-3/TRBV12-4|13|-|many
TGTGCCAGCAGCCCCGGACTTAACTATGGCTACACCTTC
CASSPGLNYGYTF
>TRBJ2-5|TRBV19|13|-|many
TGTGCCAGTAGTATAGGAGGAATAGAGACCCAGTACTTC
CASSIGGIETQYF
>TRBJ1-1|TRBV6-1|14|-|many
TGTGCCAGCAGTGCGGGGGCACTGGGGGGTGAAGCTTTCTTT
CASSAGALGGEAFF
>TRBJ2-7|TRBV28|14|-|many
TGTGCCAGCAGTTCTCAGGGGCCCGACTACGAGCAGTACTTC
CASSSQGPDYEQYF
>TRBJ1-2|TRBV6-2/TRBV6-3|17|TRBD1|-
TGTGCCAGCAGTTACCCGCTCTATGACAGGGCGCACTATGGCTACACCTTC
CASSYPLYDRAHYGYTF
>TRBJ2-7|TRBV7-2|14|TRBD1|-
TGTGCCAGCCTTAAGGACAGGGCGAGCACCGAGCGGTACTTC
CASLKDRASTERYF
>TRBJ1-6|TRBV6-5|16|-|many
TGTGCCAGCAGTCCCGGACGGAGCTCCTATAATTCACCCCTCCACTTT
CASSPGRSSYNSPLHF
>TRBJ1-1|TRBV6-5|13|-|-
TGTGCCAGCAGTTACTCTGATGCTACTGAAGCTTTCTTT
CASSYSDATEAFF
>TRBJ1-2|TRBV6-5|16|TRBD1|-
TGTGCCAGCAGTTACTCCGCTGACAGGGCCCTCTATGGCTACACCTTC
CASSYSADRALYGYTF
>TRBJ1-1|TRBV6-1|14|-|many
TGTGCCAGCAGTGAAGCGCTTGAGGGGACGCGAGCTTTCTTT
CASSEALEGTRAFF
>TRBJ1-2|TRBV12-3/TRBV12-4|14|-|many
TGTGCCAGCAGTTTAGGCCAGGAGTACTATGGCTACACCTTC
CASSLGQEYYGYTF
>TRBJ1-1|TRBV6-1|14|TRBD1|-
TGTGCCAGCGGGGAGGACAGGGGTGGGACTGAAGCTTTCTTT
CASGEDRGGTEAFF
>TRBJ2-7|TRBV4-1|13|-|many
TGCGCCAGCAGCCTGACCACCTCCTACGAGCAGTACTTC
CASSLTTSYEQYF
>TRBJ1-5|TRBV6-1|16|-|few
TGTGCCAGCTCCCGAACGGGGGCATTAAGCAATCAGCCCCAGCATTTT
CASSRTGALSNQPQHF
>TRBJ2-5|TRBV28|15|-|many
TGTGCCAGCAGTTTCGAGGGATTAAAACAAGAGACCCAGTACTTC
CASSFEGLKQETQYF
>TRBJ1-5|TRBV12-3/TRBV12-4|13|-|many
TGTGCCAGCAGTTTAACCTCTGGGCAGCCCCAGCATTTT
CASSLTSGQPQHF
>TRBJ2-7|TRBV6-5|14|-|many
TGTGCCAGCGGAATAACAGGGGAGGGATACGAGCAGTACTTC
CASGITGEGYEQYF
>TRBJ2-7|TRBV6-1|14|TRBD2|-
TGTGCCAGCAGCAGTGGGGCGGGAGCGAGAGAGCAGTACTTC
CASSSGAGAREQYF
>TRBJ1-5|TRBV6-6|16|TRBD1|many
TGTGCCAGCAGTTTGACAGGGAGTTATAGCAATCAGCCCCAGCATTTT
CASSLTGSYSNQPQHF
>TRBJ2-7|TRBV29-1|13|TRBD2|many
TGCAGCGTCCTGACTAGCGTCGCCTACGAGCAGTACTTC
CSVLTSVAYEQYF
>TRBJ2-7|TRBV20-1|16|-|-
TGCAGTGCTAGATCCAGTTCGGGGGTCATCACCTACGAGCAGTACTTC
CSARSSSGVITYEQYF
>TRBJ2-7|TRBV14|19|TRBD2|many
TGTGCCAGCAGCCAAGATAGGGGGACTAGCGGGGCCAGCTCCTACGAGCAGTACTTC
CASSQDRGTSGASSYEQYF
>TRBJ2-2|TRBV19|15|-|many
TGTGCCAGTAGTCTTCCGATAACGAACACCGGGGAGCTGTTTTTT
CASSLPITNTGELFF
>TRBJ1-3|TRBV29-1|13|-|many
TGCAGCGTTGTGGCCAGCTCTGGAAACACCATATATTTT
CSVVASSGNTIYF
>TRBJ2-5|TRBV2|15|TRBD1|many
TGTGCCAGCAGTGAAGCAAGACAGGGGGGAGAGACCCAGTACTTC
CASSEARQGGETQYF
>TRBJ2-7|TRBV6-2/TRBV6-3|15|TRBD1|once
TGTGCCAGCAGCCTTCGGACAGGGGCCTCCTACGAGCAGTACTTC
CASSLRTGASYEQYF
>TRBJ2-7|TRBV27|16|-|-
TGTGCCAGCAGTCGGACGGTAACGGGACAAAGTTACGAGCAGTACTTC
CASSRTVTGQSYEQYF
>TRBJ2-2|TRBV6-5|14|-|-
TGTGCCAGCAGTTGGACAGCTTTTGACGGGGAGCTGTTTTTT
CASSWTAFDGELFF
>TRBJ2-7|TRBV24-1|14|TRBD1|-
TGTGCCAGCAGTGTACTACAGGACAGGGTTGAGCAGTACTTC
CASSVLQDRVEQYF
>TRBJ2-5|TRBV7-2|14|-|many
TGTGCCAGCAGCTACGGGGCAGCCCAAGAGACCCAGTACTTC
CASSYGAAQETQYF
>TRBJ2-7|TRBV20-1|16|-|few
TGCAGTGCTAGAGATCCCTTGGGCGGGGATCACTACGAGCAGTACTTC
CSARDPLGGDHYEQYF